The rows below give T cell receptor beta chains drawn from one sample of a study of cytotoxic CD8 clonotypes in ibrutinib-treated CLL. TCRdb's table, derived via immunoSEQ multiplex PCR, lists solely in-frame clones and lacks some. Of some 200,000 clones in the sample, approximately 68% were seen once. Specimen: PBMCs, collected after 24 months of ibrutinib treatment. The receptors here all came from a human donor with chronic lymphocytic leukemia. CDR3s include the opening cysteine and the closing phenylalanine or tryptophan. Each record gives: clone size, D gene, V gene, J gene, CDR3 protein, CDR3 DNA. A D gene is named only where the DNA matches it firmly. Size tells how often a clone was seen (once, few, many) or the class of an expanded clone, and some rows leave it out.

>.|.|TRBV7-2|TRBJ2-3
CASSPRTDTQYF
TGTGCCAGCAGCCCCCGCACAGATACGCAGTATTTT
>.|TRBD1|TRBV14|TRBJ2-7
CASSRLPGQGFYEQYF
TGTGCCAGCAGCCGCCTTCCCGGACAGGGATTCTACGAGCAGTACTTC
>.|.|TRBV5-6|TRBJ1-1
CASSFEENTEAFF
TGTGCCAGCAGCTTCGAGGAGAACACTGAAGCTTTCTTT
>once|.|TRBV18|TRBJ2-5
CASSPRTVETQYF
TGTGCCAGCTCACCACGGACAGTAGAGACCCAGTACTTC
>.|.|TRBV27|TRBJ2-2
CASSFWVAGELFF
TGTGCCAGCAGTTTCTGGGTGGCCGGGGAGCTGTTTTTT
>.|.|TRBV6-5|TRBJ2-5
CASSYSTGSMSETQYF
TGTGCCAGCAGTTACTCGACTGGCAGTATGTCGGAGACCCAGTACTTC
>.|.|TRBV6-1|TRBJ2-4
CASSEATSSKNIQYF
TGTGCCAGCAGTGAAGCAACGAGTTCCAAAAACATTCAGTACTTC
>.|.|TRBV7-8|TRBJ2-2
CASSPRALTGELFF
TGTGCCAGCAGCCCCCGGGCTCTCACCGGGGAGCTGTTTTTT
>once|TRBD2|TRBV5-4|TRBJ2-7
CASSQGLAGAYEQYF
TGTGCCAGCAGTCAAGGACTAGCGGGAGCCTACGAGCAGTACTTC
>.|.|TRBV14|TRBJ2-7
CASSQGWVEQYF
TGTGCCAGCAGCCAGGGGTGGGTTGAGCAGTACTTC
>.|TRBD2|TRBV10-1|TRBJ2-1
CASSGGTTYNEQFF
TGCGCCAGCAGTGGGGGGACTACCTACAATGAGCAGTTCTTC
>.|TRBD1|TRBV5-4|TRBJ2-7
CASSLADRDKYEQYF
TGTGCCAGCAGCTTGGCCGACAGGGATAAGTACGAGCAGTACTTC
>.|TRBD2|TRBV5-4|TRBJ2-3
CASSLASGRAPDTQYF
TGTGCCAGCAGCTTGGCCAGCGGGAGGGCCCCAGATACGCAGTATTTT